This TCR beta chain is drawn from a study of blood T cell repertoires in COVID-19. Study at large: Acute and convalescent COVID-19 specimens originated in the United States, Italy and Spain. T cells, B-cell-depleted T cells, or PBMCs supplied cDNA or gDNA.

This clone showed up just once. The CDR3 contains 14 residues. J gave up 8 bases and V 5 bases, and 9 bases lay outside the gene matches. Germline CDR1 and CDR2: SGHAT and FQNNGV. In the original analysis: Reference gene primer amplification yielded estimated nucleated cell counts. Produced via immunoSEQ multiplex PCR; TCRdb's table is partial and in-frame only. V and J calls plus clone size are reproduced from that table; the DNA served to infer D and trimming. Here the sample spans tens of thousands of clones, roughly 90% being singletons. Sequencing was performed on peripheral blood. This clonotype originated in a woman between 65 and 79 years old with acute or convalescent COVID-19. The chain recombines TRBV11-2 with TRBJ1-2, with TRBD1 matching over 9 bases. The CDR3, as DNA: TGTGCCAGCAGCGGTCGACAGGGGGGATACGGCTACACCTTC. Protein product: CASSGRQGGYGYTF.